The 8 T cell receptor beta chains below come from one sample, sequenced in a study of vaccination and CD4 T cells after COVID-19. Treatment in this sample: approximately 10-day PBMC culture with coronavirus spike peptide pools or control peptides (ViraFEST assay). For these TCRs, the target antigens are not known. Sequencing of cultured CD4+ T cell DNA used the Oncomine TCR Beta short-read assay. Each CDR3 protein is one row after TCRdb ran MiXCR on the PCR reads. This sample carries about 7,300 distinct CDR3 sequences, about half of them seen once, and the ten largest clones take almost 35%. Specimen: CD4+ T cells from blood, cultured in vitro. All receptors derive from a human donor who had recovered from COVID-19.

J is TRBJ2-7 and V is TRBV2; 8 nucleotides agree with TRBD1. With V trimmed by 5 bases and J by 4 bases, 10 bases remained unmatched. CDR3 length: 15 residues. Germline CDR1 is SNHLY and CDR2 is FYNNEI. The CDR3 DNA sequence: TGTGCCAGCAGTTCGGACAGGGCCATGGGATACGAGCAGTACTTC. This gives the protein CASSSDRAMGYEQYF. Drawing the rest from reference TRBV2 and TRBJ2-7, the complete variable domain is EPEVTQTPSHQVTQMGQEVILRCVPISNHLYFYWYRQILGQKVEFLVSFYNNEISEKSEIFDDQFSVERPDGSNFTLKIRSTKLEDSAMYFCASSSDRAMGYEQYFGPGTRLTVT.

This chain joins TRBV18 and TRBJ2-7; the D is unclear. Germline V lookup: CDR1 KGHSH, CDR2 LQKENI. The V end lost 5 bases, the J end lost 5 bases, and 7 bases lay between the germline ends. The CDR3 sequence is 11 residues long. The CDR3 nucleotides are TGTGCCAGCTCATCGGTTGACGAGCAGTACTTC. Translating it yields CASSSVDEQYF. The variable domain in full, with the rest retrieved from reference TRBV18 and TRBJ2-7, is NAGVMQNPRHLVRRRGQEARLRCSPMKGHSHVYWYRQLPEEGLKFMVYLQKENIIDESGMPKERFSAEFPKEGPSILRIQQVVRGDSAAYFCASSSVDEQYFGPGTRLTVT.

This clonotype was seen a few times. The V and J genes are TRBV20-1 and TRBJ1-4; D might be TRBD1 (5 bases). CDR3 length: 14 residues. In germline, CDR1 is DFQATT, CDR2 SNEGSKA (reference sequence). Deletions cut 1 base from V and 8 bases from J, with 14 bases between. The CDR3, as DNA: TGCAGTGCTAGAGGCCCAGGGAGAGACGAAAAACTGTTTTTT. Translation: CSARGPGRDEKLFF.

V and J are TRBV15 and TRBJ2-1, with TRBD2 matching over 11 bases. The V and J ends lost 5 bases and 8 bases, in that order; junction bases with no gene match: 8. The CDR3 spans 15 residues. CDR1 is LNHNV and CDR2 is YYDKDF in the germline V gene (reference sequence). The CDR3, as DNA: TGTGCCACCAGCGCTTATAGCGGGAGGGCCGATGAGCAGTTCTTC. Its translation is CATSAYSGRADEQFF.

The chain combines TRBV7-2 with TRBJ2-7; perhaps TRBD2 as D (5 bases). V was trimmed by 0 bases and J by 4 bases, leaving 13 bases between them. In germline, CDR1 is SGHTA, CDR2 FQGNSA. The CDR3 runs to 15 residues. In DNA, the CDR3 is TGTGCCAGCAGCTTAGCGGTAGGGAGAGGGTACGAGCAGTACTTC. Protein product: CASSLAVGRGYEQYF.

This rearrangement joins TRBV5-6 to TRBJ1-2; D not resolved. This CDR3 has 14 amino acids. The germline gives CDR1 SGHDT, CDR2 YYEEEE. The V and J ends lost 1 base and 5 bases respectively, with 12 bases between them. In nucleotides, the CDR3 is TGTGCCAGCAGCTTGATTGGCGCTATTTATGGCTACACCTTC. It translates to CASSLIGAIYGYTF.

This chain connects TRBV20-1 to TRBJ2-3; TRBD2 matches at 8 bases. With V trimmed by 5 bases and J by 8 bases, 12 bases remained unmatched. The CDR3 has 14 amino acids. Germline V gives CDR1 DFQATT, CDR2 SNEGSKA (reference sequence). CDR3 amino acids: CSALRTSSLGTQYF. The DNA for the CDR3 is TGCAGTGCTCTTCGGACTAGCTCCCTGGGTACGCAGTATTTT.

The chain links TRBV12-3 or TRBV12-4 to TRBJ1-6; D unresolved. The CDR3 has 14 amino acids. Trimming cost V 0 bases and J 8 bases, with 8 bases left between them. CDR3 region: CASSLALSYSPLHF. DNA for the CDR3: TGTGCCAGCAGTTTAGCGCTATCCTATTCACCCCTCCACTTT.